These 24 T cell receptor beta chains originate from one sample sequenced in a study of blood T cell repertoires in COVID-19 (dated by TCRdb to the early 2020s). Receptor amplification or capture employed the immunoSEQ multiplex PCR assay. TCRdb carries this immuneACCESS record with in-frame sequences only. Its versions omit some clonotypes, under half of them owing to an unresolved V gene in the studies checked, with the rest unexplained. The sample profile shows 87,000 or so clones; about nine tenths of them were found once. The top ten hold 3% of the sample. Sequencing was carried out using peripheral blood. The receptors come from a woman aged 45-59 years with active or convalescent COVID-19.

This chain connects TRBV5-4 to TRBJ2-1; 12 nucleotides agree with TRBD2. Trimming took 4 bases from V and 8 from J; bases not matched to a gene: 7. From germline, CDR1 is SGHNT and CDR2 YYREEE (reference sequence). There are 15 residues in the CDR3. In DNA form, the CDR3 reads TGTGCCAGCAGCCTAGCGGGGGGGAATGCCGATGAGCAGTTCTTC. As protein: CASSLAGGNADEQFF.

The chain recombines TRBV7-9 with TRBJ1-3; weak D call: TRBD1 (6 bases). Germline-derived CDR1 and CDR2 are SEHNR and FQNEAQ (reference sequence). The CDR3 extends over 18 amino acids. V lost 2 bases and J lost 0, with 17 bases in between. CDR3 protein: CASSLKQGPNLSGNTIYF. CDR3 coding DNA: TGTGCCAGCAGCTTAAAACAGGGACCAAACCTCTCTGGAAACACCATATATTTT.

V gene TRBV6-5 combines with J gene TRBJ2-7; 8 bases are shared with TRBD1. The CDR3 loop spans 15 amino acids. J was trimmed by 0 bases and V by 7 bases; bases with no gene match: 8. CDR1 and CDR2 (germline): MNHEY, SVGAGI. The CDR3, as DNA: TGTGCCAGCACCCGAGGACAGGGCCTCTCCTACGAGCAGTACTTC. It translates to CASTRGQGLSYEQYF.

This chain links TRBV6-2 or TRBV6-3 with TRBJ2-7, with 12 bases identical to TRBD2. The CDR3 runs to 16 residues. J gave up 4 bases and V 2 bases, and 6 bases lay outside the gene matches. Germline CDR1 and CDR2: MNHEY and SVGEGT. The CDR3 sequence: CASSYRGLAGTYEQYF. The CDR3 DNA is TGTGCCAGCAGTTACCGCGGACTAGCGGGGACTTACGAGCAGTACTTC.

This clone was recorded only once. The chain links TRBV6-5 to TRBJ1-3; D gene unclear. The CDR3 has 14 amino acids. Trimming took 6 bases from V and 4 from J, leaving 13 bases between them. Germline V gives CDR1 MNHEY, CDR2 SVGAGI. The CDR3 loop reads CASRGGMDGNTIYF. For the CDR3, the DNA is TGTGCCAGCAGGGGAGGGATGGACGGAAACACCATATATTTT.

The chain joins TRBV5-4 to TRBJ1-2; TRBD1 matches at 9 bases. Germline lookup yields CDR1 SGHNT and CDR2 YYREEE (reference sequence). The V segment lost 0 bases and the J segment 7 bases; nucleotides outside the gene matches: 1. This CDR3 has 13 residues. Here the CDR3 DNA reads TGTGCCAGCAGCTTGGGACAGGGGGTTGGCTACACCTTC. It specifies CASSLGQGVGYTF. The full variable domain, completed using reference TRBV5-4 and TRBJ1-2, is ETGVTQSPTHLIKTRGQQVTLRCSSQSGHNTVSWYQQALGQGPQFIFQYYREEENGRGNFPPRFSGLQFPNYSSELNVNALELDDSALYLCASSLGQGVGYTFGSGTRLTVV.

The DNA of the CDR3 is TGTGCCAGCAGCCCGGACAGATATGGCTACACCTTC. Translated, it gives CASSPDRYGYTF. The chain has TRBV12-3 or TRBV12-4 and TRBJ1-2, with a possible D match to TRBD1 (6 bases). V lost 6 bases to trimming and J lost 5 bases, with 10 bases between them. There are 12 residues in the CDR3.

V gene TRBV5-3 combines with J gene TRBJ1-5, with TRBD1 as a possible D gene (6 bases). TRBV5-3 is placed among ORFs of uncertain function. The V gene lost 0 bases and the J gene lost 3 bases, with 10 bases spanning the gap. CDR3 length equals 15 residues. The CDR3 DNA reads as TGTGCCAGAAGCTTGGGCCAGGGGATCAATCAGCCCCAGCATTTT. As protein: CARSLGQGINQPQHF.

The chain employs TRBV19 and TRBJ1-2; D unclear. Germline V gene sequence: CDR1 LNHDA, CDR2 SQIVND (reference sequence). CDR3 length: 16 amino acids. V gave up 3 bases and J gave up 6 bases, with 20 bases separating them. The CDR3 DNA reads TGTGCCAGTAGTATGATGAGTTCCGGTAGTGAGGATGGCTACACCTTC. The encoded protein is CASSMMSSGSEDGYTF.

In its sample, this clone is medium-sized. The CDR3 sequence: CASSLDWGQINNSPLHF. In nucleotides, the CDR3 is TGTGCCAGCAGCTTAGATTGGGGCCAAATAAATAATTCACCCCTCCACTTT. The V call is TRBV7-2, the J call TRBJ1-6; D might be TRBD1 (5 bases). Deletions cut 1 base from V and 5 bases from J, with 15 bases between. The CDR3 has 17 amino acids. Germline V gene data show CDR1 as SGHTA and CDR2 as FQGNSA.

The V call is TRBV7-3, the J call TRBJ2-2, with TRBD1 matching 9 bases. This CDR3 has 16 amino acids. Germline-derived CDR1 and CDR2 are SGHTA and FQGTGA. V lost 5 bases and J lost 7; bases outside the gene matches: 11. CDR3 in amino acids: CASSRSGTGRIGELFF. CDR3 sequence (DNA): TGTGCCAGCAGCCGTTCCGGGACAGGGAGGATCGGGGAGCTGTTTTTT.

The chain has TRBV19 and TRBJ2-3; 10 bases line up with TRBD1. Germline V CDR1 and CDR2: LNHDA, SQIVND (reference sequence). V shed 5 bases, J shed 4 bases, and the junction held 6 bases outside the gene matches. The CDR3 sequence is 15 residues long. Written as DNA, the CDR3 is TGTGCCAGTAGTGGGGGGACAGGGGCCGCAGATACGCAGTATTTT. It yields the protein CASSGGTGAADTQYF.

The chain is built from TRBV2 and TRBJ2-6, with 10 bases matching TRBD1. The germline V gene encodes CDR1 SNHLY and CDR2 FYNNEI. This CDR3 region has 15 residues. J lost 8 bases, V lost 6 bases, and 7 bases had no gene match. This CDR3 is CASRPRTGGTNVLTF. The DNA for the CDR3 is TGTGCCAGCAGGCCTCGGACAGGGGGTACCAACGTCCTGACTTTC.

This clone was counted a few times. V gene TRBV11-3 combines with J gene TRBJ2-7, with 7 bases identical to TRBD1. The CDR3 has 15 amino acids. CDR1 is SGHNT and CDR2 is YENEEA in the germline V gene. V shed 0 bases, J shed 1 base, and the junction held 3 bases outside the gene matches. The CDR3 nucleotides read TGTGCCAGCAGCTTAGAAGGGGACAGATCCTACGAGCAGTACTTC. Translated: CASSLEGDRSYEQYF.

The chain carries TRBV7-6 and TRBJ1-3; a possible D gene is TRBD1 (5 bases). CDR1 and CDR2 (germline): SGHVS, FNYEAQ. CDR3 size: 16 residues. V was pared by 0 bases and J by 2 bases, with 11 bases between. CDR3 protein: CASSLANPRAGNTIYF. CDR3 coding DNA: TGTGCCAGCAGCTTAGCTAATCCCAGGGCTGGAAACACCATATATTTT. The entire variable domain, with the rest obtained from reference TRBV7-6 and TRBJ1-3, is as follows: GAGVSQSPRYKVTKRGQDVALRCDPISGHVSLYWYRQALGQGPEFLTYFNYEAQQDKSGLPNDRFSAERPEGSISTLTIQRTEQRDSAMYRCASSLANPRAGNTIYFGEGSWLTVV.

V gene TRBV5-1 combines with J gene TRBJ1-1, with 9 bases aligning to TRBD1. The CDR3 length is 14 residues. Looked up from germline, CDR1 is SGHRS and CDR2 is YFSETQ. J lost 1 base, V lost 4 bases, and 2 bases had no gene match. CDR3: CASSGGQGNTEAFF. The CDR3, as DNA: TGCGCCAGCAGCGGGGGACAGGGGAACACTGAAGCTTTCTTT.

The chain recombines TRBV18 with TRBJ1-1, with D unclear. Per germline, CDR1 KGHSH and CDR2 LQKENI. The CDR3 sequence is 13 residues long. Trimming cost V 3 bases and J 2 bases, with 7 bases left between them. The chain's CDR3 is CASSPGRNTEAFF. CDR3 nucleotide sequence: TGTGCCAGCTCACCGGGCAGAAACACTGAAGCTTTCTTT.

The chain joins TRBV14 to TRBJ1-1; 8 bases match TRBD1. Germline lookup yields CDR1 SGHDN and CDR2 FVKESK. The J segment lost 1 base and the V segment lost 3 bases, leaving 7 bases of the junction unmatched. The CDR3 is 16 residues long. This CDR3 is CASSHRSGTGNTEAFF. Written as DNA, the CDR3 is TGTGCCAGCAGCCACCGATCCGGGACAGGGAACACTGAAGCTTTCTTT.

The gene calls are TRBV4-3 and TRBJ2-3; D not certain. This CDR3 contains 16 residues. Trimming stripped 1 base from V and 1 base from J, with 12 bases between. Per germline, CDR1 LGHNA and CDR2 YSLEER. CDR3 DNA: TGCGCCAGCAGCCAAGGTGTACTGTACCGCACAGATACGCAGTATTTT. Amino acid sequence: CASSQGVLYRTDTQYF.

This clone was seen only once. J is TRBJ1-1 and V is TRBV6-5; TRBD1 matches 8 bases. CDR1 and CDR2 from the germline V gene are MNHEY and SVGAGI. Trimming cost V 7 bases and J 2 bases; bases outside gene matches: 6. The CDR3 sequence is 14 residues long. CDR3 nucleotides: TGTGCCAGCAAAGGGACAGGCCTAAACACTGAAGCTTTCTTT. Its translation: CASKGTGLNTEAFF.

The chain recombines TRBV12-3 or TRBV12-4 with TRBJ2-5; 7 positions agree with TRBD1. CDR3 length equals 13 residues. The V gene end was trimmed by 6 bases and the J gene end by 9 bases; junction bases not matched to a gene: 10. This CDR3 is CASRPQGLGAQYF. In DNA form, the CDR3 reads TGTGCCAGCAGACCACAGGGGCTGGGAGCCCAGTACTTC.

CDR3 protein: CASSLESGAGWKAFF. The CDR3 bases are TGTGCCAGCAGCTTAGAATCAGGGGCTGGCTGGAAAGCTTTCTTT. The chain has TRBV11-2 and TRBJ1-1, with a weak D call TRBD1 (6 bases). The V gene lost 0 bases and the J gene lost 9 bases, with 17 bases spanning the gap. The CDR3 has 15 residues. Germline values: CDR1 SGHAT, CDR2 FQNNGV.

This chain uses TRBV27 with TRBJ1-3; 7 bases line up with TRBD1. The CDR3 consists of 15 residues. Germline CDR1 reads MNHEY; CDR2 reads SMNVEV (reference sequence). V lost 5 bases, J lost 0 bases, and 4 bases stayed unmatched. CDR3: CASSTNRGSGNTIYF. Written as DNA, the CDR3 is TGTGCCAGCAGTACCAACAGGGGCTCTGGAAACACCATATATTTT.

The V gene is TRBV24-1, the J gene TRBJ1-2, with D uncertain. Looked up from germline, CDR1 is KGHDR and CDR2 is SFDVKD. The CDR3 sequence is 12 residues long. V was clipped by 4 bases and J by 8 bases, with 10 bases between them. The CDR3 loop reads CATSDPGEGYTF. The CDR3, as DNA: TGTGCCACCAGTGACCCTGGGGAGGGCTACACCTTC.